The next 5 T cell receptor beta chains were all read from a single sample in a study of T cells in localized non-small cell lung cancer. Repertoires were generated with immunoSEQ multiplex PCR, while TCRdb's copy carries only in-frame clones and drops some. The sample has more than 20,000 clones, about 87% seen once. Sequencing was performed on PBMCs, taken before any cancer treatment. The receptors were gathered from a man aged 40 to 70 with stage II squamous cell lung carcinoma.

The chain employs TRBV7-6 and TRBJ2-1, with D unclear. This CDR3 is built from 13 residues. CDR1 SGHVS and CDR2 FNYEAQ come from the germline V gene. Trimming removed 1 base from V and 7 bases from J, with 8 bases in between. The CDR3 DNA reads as TGTGCCAGCAGCTTAGGATCGTGGAATGAGCAGTTCTTC. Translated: CASSLGSWNEQFF.

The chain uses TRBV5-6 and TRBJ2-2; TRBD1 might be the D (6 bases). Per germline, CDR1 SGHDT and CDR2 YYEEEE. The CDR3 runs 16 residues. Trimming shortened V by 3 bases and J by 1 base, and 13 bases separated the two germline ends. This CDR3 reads CASSSTGDGNTGELFF. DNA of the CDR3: TGTGCCAGCAGCTCGACAGGAGATGGGAACACCGGGGAGCTGTTTTTT.

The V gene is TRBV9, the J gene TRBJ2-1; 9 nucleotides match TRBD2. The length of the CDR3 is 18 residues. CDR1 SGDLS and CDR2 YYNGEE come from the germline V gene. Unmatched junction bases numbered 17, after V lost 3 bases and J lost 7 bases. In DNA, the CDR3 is TGTGCCAGCAGCGGCCCTAGCGGGACCGCCCTTTTTGGAAATGAGCAGTTCTTC. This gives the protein CASSGPSGTALFGNEQFF.

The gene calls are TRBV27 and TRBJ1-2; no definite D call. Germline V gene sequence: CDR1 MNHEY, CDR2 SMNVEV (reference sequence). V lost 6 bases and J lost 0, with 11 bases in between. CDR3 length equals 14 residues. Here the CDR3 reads CASRPQLANYGYTF. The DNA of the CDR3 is TGTGCCAGCAGGCCTCAGTTAGCTAACTATGGCTACACCTTC.

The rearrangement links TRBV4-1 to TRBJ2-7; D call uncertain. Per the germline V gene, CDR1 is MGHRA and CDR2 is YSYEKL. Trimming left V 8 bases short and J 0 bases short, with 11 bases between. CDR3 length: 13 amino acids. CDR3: CASSFDRSYEQYF. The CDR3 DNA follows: TGCGCCAGCTCTTTCGACCGCTCCTACGAGCAGTACTTC.